This T cell receptor (beta chain) was recovered during a study of shared clonotypes between healthy human individuals. Looking at the study overall: Each donor contributed plates that comprised three CD4 naive, three CD4 memory, two CD8 naive and one CD8 memory.

Germline V CDR1 and CDR2: WNHNN, SYGVQD (reference sequence). CDR3 length: 14 amino acids. Trimming shortened V by 4 bases and J by 5 bases, and 13 bases separated the two germline ends. The method was immunoSEQ multiplex PCR; TCRdb's version includes in-frame clones alone and lacks a portion of them. The sample yields approximately 2.1 million clones, roughly 93% seen once. Study observations and caveats: Sharing across a handful of donors was seen in 4.5% to 5.5% of naive CD4 clonotypes. Non-shared clonotypes displayed generation probabilities falling below those of clonotypes present in all four donors.

As concerns this clone: Its antigen is as yet unknown.

The source material was naive CD4+ T cells from PBMCs. Subset noted: CD45RA+ positively selected. The TCR sequence derives from a man younger than 30 in good health. Some clones in this sample may be carry-over from other donors' samples. This chain uses TRBV10-1 with TRBJ2-3; no definite D call. The CDR3 region has the DNA TGCGCCAGCAGTGGAGCAGGAGAGATAGATACGCAGTATTTT. Translation: CASSGAGEIDTQYF.